This is a list of T cell receptor beta chains from one sample in a study of identifying expanded T cells in peripheral blood. Produced via immunoSEQ multiplex PCR; TCRdb's table is partial and in-frame only. In the table there are approximately 100,000 clones, 88% of which are singletons. Sequenced material: blood. The receptors were gathered from a person aged 18 to 75 in good health. Both conserved end residues are part of each CDR3.

v_gene | CDR3aa
TRBV7-2 | CASRPRLAGLYNEQFF
TRBV27 | CASSDQRRLLNTEAFF
TRBV6-5 | CASSFTDMNTEAFF
TRBV21-1 | CASSKEPRLNEKLFF
TRBV7-2 | CASSPSGVGRINEKLFF
TRBV6-1 | CASSEWTTVDEQFF
TRBV7-8 | CASSLETGIEAFF
TRBV9 | CASSLRGTGSYEQYF
TRBV7-8 | CASSRREQGRMWAYEQYF
TRBV4-3 | CASSQGHGAEQYF
TRBV5-6 | CASRYRVRDSYEQYF
TRBV5-1 | CASSSMTANYGYTF
TRBV30 | CAWTMPTSGRADTQYF
TRBV14 | CASSFHRDREELFF
TRBV18 | CASSPVSYEQYF
TRBV30 | CAWSVTPDTSYEQYF
TRBV27 | CASSFTGSTDTQYF
TRBV6-1 | CAASFQSNQPQHF
TRBV4-2 | CASSQDYSGGSTDTQYF
TRBV6-4 | CASSGEDSISGANVLTF
TRBV27 | CASSLRYSGDPNYGYTF
TRBV27 | CASKAGDMGSAGELFF
TRBV7-9 | CASSLTGREETQYF
TRBV6-4 | CASSDTGESYNEQFF
TRBV19 | CASSIGKGAETQYF
TRBV10-1 | CASSERLAGGLFNEQFF
TRBV5-4 | CASSLTINTEAFF
TRBV18 | CASSPPSEGQETQYF
TRBV7-6 | CASSPRGYNEQFF
TRBV15 | CATSRDGQGFQPQHF
TRBV5-5 | CASSRDILNTEAFF